One and the same sample provided the 21 T cell receptor beta chains below, sequenced in a study of blood T cell repertoires in COVID-19. Using immunoSEQ multiplex PCR, the repertoire was profiled, and TCRdb retains in-frame clones only, with some absent. The sample holds about 200,000 clones, roughly 82% seen once. The sample consisted of PBMCs or T cells enriched from blood (not recorded which). The receptor set was obtained from a man aged 40-55 years who had recovered from COVID-19.

This clone was seen just once. The chain joins TRBV7-9 to TRBJ2-5; 12 bases map to TRBD2. The trim removed 2 bases at V and 4 bases at J, leaving 5 bases unmatched. Germline CDR1 reads SEHNR; CDR2 reads FQNEAQ (reference sequence). The CDR3 spans 16 residues. The CDR3, as DNA: TGTGCCAGCAGCTTAAGACTAGCGGGAGAAAGAGAGACCCAGTACTTC. Protein product: CASSLRLAGERETQYF.

This clone was seen a handful of times. V and J are TRBV19 and TRBJ1-5; weak D call: TRBD1 (6 bases). V was cut by 5 bases and J by 10 bases, with 21 bases left in between. The germline V gene has CDR1 LNHDA and CDR2 SQIVND (reference sequence). The CDR3 is 15 residues long. The CDR3 DNA reads as TGTGCCAGTAGTGAAGTCAGGGGCCGACGGGGACCCCAGCATTTT. It is translated as CASSEVRGRRGPQHF.

As DNA, the CDR3 is TGTGCCAGCAGCGAACCGGGACTAGCAATCGAGACCCAGTACTTC. Residues: CASSEPGLAIETQYF. The V and J genes are TRBV3-1 (or the pseudogene TRBV3-2) and TRBJ2-5, with 9 nucleotides matching TRBD2. The CDR3 covers 15 residues. The germline CDR1 and CDR2 sequences are LGHDT and YNNKEL (reference sequence). After removal of 5 bases from V and 5 bases from J, the junction contained 9 bases not matched to a gene.

The genes are TRBV28 and TRBJ2-1; TRBD1 matches at 9 bases. Losses at the gene ends were 1 base for V and 8 bases for J; bases not matched to a gene: 9. The CDR3 runs 16 residues. CDR1 is MDHEN and CDR2 is SYDVKM in the germline V gene. The CDR3 loop reads CASSLYRDRGKDEQFF. CDR3 sequence (DNA): TGTGCCAGCAGTTTATATCGAGACAGGGGGAAGGATGAGCAGTTCTTC.

This rearrangement joins TRBV5-1 to TRBJ2-5, with 10 bases identical to TRBD2. J lost 2 bases, V lost 5 bases, and 6 bases had no gene match. This CDR3 has 15 amino acids. Per the germline V gene, CDR1 is SGHRS and CDR2 is YFSETQ. For the CDR3, the DNA is TGCGCCAGCAGTCCTAGCGGGAGTCAGCAAGAGACCCAGTACTTC. This codes for CASSPSGSQQETQYF.

The chain has TRBV2 and TRBJ2-7; no clear D gene. With 6 bases removed from V and 2 bases from J, the gap between germline ends came to 2 bases. CDR1 and CDR2 (germline): SNHLY, FYNNEI. The CDR3 has 10 residues. As DNA, the CDR3 is TGTGCCAGCAGCGCCTACGAGCAGTACGTC. Translating it yields CASSAYEQYV.

The rearrangement joins TRBV19 to TRBJ2-3, with a weak D call TRBD2 (6 bases). The germline V gene encodes CDR1 LNHDA and CDR2 SQIVND (reference sequence). The CDR3 has 15 residues. Deletions cut 6 bases from V and 2 bases from J, with 15 bases between. This chain's CDR3 is CASRKPGLVTDTQYF. The CDR3 bases are TGTGCCAGTAGAAAACCGGGACTCGTCACAGATACGCAGTATTTT.

This clone was detected only once. This chain links TRBV5-1 with TRBJ1-2; possible D gene TRBD1, 5 bases. The CDR3 totals 14 residues. Germline CDR1 is SGHRS and CDR2 is YFSETQ. V gave up 4 bases and J gave up 8 bases, with 18 bases separating them. The CDR3 nucleotides read TGCGCCAGCAGCCGGGGGGAGGGTGGAGGCGGCTACACCTTC. It specifies CASSRGEGGGGYTF.

The rearrangement uses TRBV12-5 and TRBJ1-1; TRBD1 agrees at 9 bases. There are 17 residues in the CDR3. Germline CDR1 and CDR2: LGHNT and FRNRAP. V lost 3 bases to trimming and J lost 1 base; unmatched junction nucleotides: 9. The CDR3 coding sequence is TGTGCTAGTGGTTTTTCCAGGGACAGGGTATCGAACACTGAAGCTTTCTTT. It specifies CASGFSRDRVSNTEAFF.

The J gene is TRBJ1-1, the V gene TRBV6-5; 8 bases are shared with TRBD1. The CDR3 is 16 residues long. With 1 base clipped from V and 4 bases from J, the junction kept 8 bases outside the gene matches. Germline V gene lookup returns CDR1 MNHEY and CDR2 SVGAGI. The CDR3 sequence is CASSYWADRESTEAFF. The CDR3 nucleotides are TGTGCCAGCAGTTACTGGGCGGACAGGGAGAGCACTGAAGCTTTCTTT.

V and J are TRBV3-1 (or the pseudogene TRBV3-2) and TRBJ1-3; 11 nucleotides agree with TRBD1. This CDR3 has 17 amino acids. Germline V gene lookup returns CDR1 LGHDT and CDR2 YNNKEL (reference sequence). With V trimmed by 2 bases and J by 8 bases, 11 bases remained unmatched. In nucleotides, the CDR3 is TGTGCCAGCAGCCAACATAACGGACAGGGGGCGATGGACACCATATATTTT. It is translated as CASSQHNGQGAMDTIYF.

The chain carries TRBV6-2 or TRBV6-3 and TRBJ2-2; TRBD1 matches at 8 bases. Germline V CDR1 and CDR2: MNHEY, SVGEGT. V lost 4 bases to trimming and J lost 1 base; unmatched junction nucleotides: 11. The CDR3 consists of 18 residues. Written as DNA, the CDR3 is TGTGCCAGCAGTTCTTTGACCGGACAGGGCTGGAACACCGGGGAGCTGTTTTTT. It translates to CASSSLTGQGWNTGELFF.

This chain uses TRBV14 with TRBJ2-1, with TRBD1 matching over 8 bases. J was trimmed by 7 bases and V by 1 base; bases with no gene match: 21. The CDR3 is 20 residues long. In germline, CDR1 is SGHDN, CDR2 FVKESK. The CDR3 here is CASSQGQGAQDVRPDNEQFF. DNA of the CDR3: TGTGCCAGCAGCCAAGGCCAGGGGGCGCAGGACGTAAGGCCTGATAATGAGCAGTTCTTC.

The chain links TRBV6-5 to TRBJ2-1; 8 nucleotides line up with TRBD2. Looked up from germline, CDR1 is MNHEY and CDR2 is SVGAGI. This CDR3 contains 14 residues. V lost 2 bases, J lost 8 bases, and 5 bases stayed unmatched. CDR3 protein: CASSYGTSGYEQFF. The CDR3 nucleotides read TGTGCCAGCAGTTACGGAACTAGCGGATATGAGCAGTTCTTC.

CDR3: CASSRTPGTEAFF. The DNA of the CDR3 is TGTGCCAGCAGTCGGACCCCGGGGACTGAAGCTTTCTTT. The chain links TRBV2 to TRBJ1-1; no firm D call. This CDR3 has 13 amino acids. Trimming cost V 5 bases and J 5 bases, with 12 bases left between them. Per germline, CDR1 SNHLY and CDR2 FYNNEI.

This chain links TRBV28 with TRBJ1-5; the D gene is possibly TRBD1 (6 bases). V dropped 3 bases and J dropped 7 bases, with 19 bases sitting between them. Germline V lookup: CDR1 MDHEN, CDR2 SYDVKM. There are 16 residues in the CDR3. The CDR3 DNA sequence: TGTGCCAGCAGTTTCGGGACACGGGGGGCGGGCCAGCCCCAGCATTTT. It encodes CASSFGTRGAGQPQHF.

In this sample, this clone turned up once. V usage is TRBV7-2 and J usage is TRBJ2-5; TRBD2 agrees at 10 bases. The CDR3 extends over 15 amino acids. The germline gives CDR1 SGHTA, CDR2 FQGNSA. Trimming removed 3 bases from V and 5 bases from J; junction bases left unmatched: 6. The CDR3 coding sequence is TGTGCCAGCAGCTTTTCAAGTAGCGGGGGGGAGACCCAGTACTTC. Translated: CASSFSSSGGETQYF.

This clone appeared a single time. J is TRBJ2-7 and V is TRBV7-2; the match to TRBD2 covers 9 bases. Germline V lookup: CDR1 SGHTA, CDR2 FQGNSA. The length of the CDR3 is 16 residues. With V trimmed by 2 bases and J by 5 bases, 10 bases remained unmatched. CDR3 region: CASSLWASGMQDEQYF. The CDR3 DNA sequence: TGTGCCAGCAGCTTATGGGCTAGCGGGATGCAGGACGAGCAGTACTTC.

The CDR3 region has the DNA TGTGCCAGCATCGGGGGAAGAGACTATGGCTACACCTTC. Encoded protein: CASIGGRDYGYTF. The chain links TRBV28 to TRBJ1-2; D is perhaps TRBD1 (5 bases). Germline V gives CDR1 MDHEN, CDR2 SYDVKM. The V and J ends lost 7 bases and 3 bases respectively, with 12 bases between them. The CDR3 is 13 amino acids.

This chain connects TRBV28 to TRBJ2-7; weak D call: TRBD1 (6 bases). Trimming removed 6 bases at V and 1 base at J, with 16 bases between. This CDR3 has 15 residues. Germline V gene lookup returns CDR1 MDHEN and CDR2 SYDVKM. The CDR3 loop is CASSYLQGPSYEQYF. CDR3 bases: TGTGCCAGCAGCTATCTTCAGGGGCCGTCCTACGAGCAGTACTTC. The whole variable domain, filled in from reference TRBV28 and TRBJ2-7, reads DVKVTQSSRYLVKRTGEKVFLECVQDMDHENMFWYRQDPGLGLRLIYFSYDVKMKEKGDIPEGYSVSREKKERFSLILESASTNQTSMYLCASSYLQGPSYEQYFGPGTRLTVT.

V gene TRBV29-1 combines with J gene TRBJ2-3; D might be TRBD1 (5 bases). Trimming shortened V by 6 bases and J by 3 bases, and 10 bases separated the two germline ends. Germline assignment: CDR1 SQVTM and CDR2 ANQGSEA. The CDR3 runs to 12 residues. CDR3 sequence: CSVQTATDTQYF. As DNA, the CDR3 is TGCAGCGTACAGACAGCTACAGATACGCAGTATTTT.